This T cell receptor (beta chain) was identified during a study of neurological immune-mediated disorders (dated by TCRdb to about 2019). As for the study more broadly: Among the approximately 34 multiple sclerosis patients, relapsing-remitting MS accounted for about 31 and secondary progressive MS accounted for 3. Using UMI-based sequencing, the study compared peripheral blood TCR-beta repertoires from patients with HTLV-I-associated myelopathy (HAM/TSP), patients with multiple sclerosis, and healthy controls. The roughly 110 TCR-beta libraries covered PBMC samples along with longitudinal samples, technical triplicates, and paired sorted CD4+ and CD8+ T-cell subsets. Of the approximately 68 subjects in the cohort, some 15 were HAM/TSP patients, approximately 35 were multiple sclerosis patients, and about 20 were healthy controls. Study-wide conclusions, independent of this receptor: The MS cluster was not associated with any clinical or MRI features, and the authors stated that larger cohorts are needed. Across subjects, expanded clones never shared an identical CDR3 amino acid sequence, which suggests that the TCR-beta repertoires in every group were private. The highest TCR clonal expansion was observed in HAM/TSP patients, whereas the lowest was observed in MS patients, even when compared with healthy controls. In a phylogenetic analysis, the repertoires of 18 out of 34 MS patients fell into a single cluster of related CDR3 sequences, pointing to a possible signature at the repertoire level.

This clonotype has ten or more counts. The antigen it binds to is not known. The input lacks base qualities; no much larger clone sits a single base away. The junction shows trimming of 2 bases on V and 3 bases on J, plus 8 bases between the germline ends. The germline V gene yields SGHRS for CDR1 and YFSETQ for CDR2. Including the terminal cysteine and phenylalanine, the CDR3 comprises 14 residues. The read is trimmed to its CDR3 DNA, 42 bases read in frame from base 1. Unsorted PBMC libraries were generated from 2 million PBMCs stored in RNAlater at -80 °C until RNA extraction. The multiple sclerosis patients were enrolled in a US clinical protocol that evaluated disease progression with magnetic resonance imaging. PBMCs were separated from peripheral blood using Ficoll-Hypaque density gradient centrifugation and then cryopreserved in liquid nitrogen. To synthesize cDNA, template-switch 5'RACE was performed with a primer carrying a 10-nucleotide random unique molecular identifier so that each TCR transcript was tagged. Each sequencing run produced over 190 million TCR-beta sequences covering 15-18 subjects. Total RNA was extracted with the RNeasy kit. The KAPA Real-time Library Amplification kit was used to amplify TCR-beta VDJ regions with primers targeting the TCR constant region and the 5'RACE anchor. Sample indexes and Illumina adaptors were added in a first PCR, after which library yield was increased in a second PCR. The roughly 650 bp TCR product was size-selected on a 2% E-gel SizeSelection system after Ampure bead purification. Library quality was checked on a Bioanalyzer, concentration was measured with Qubit, and libraries were quantified with the Kapa Library Quantification kit before pooling. Libraries were sequenced paired-end 2 x 150 bp on an Illumina HiSeq 2500. To increase sequence diversity, about 25-30% phiX was spiked into each library pool. The authors processed their data as follows. Quality-filtered reads were processed with the UMI-based MiGEC pipeline, which removed over 75% of raw TCR sequences during error correction. VDJ genes were aligned to IMGT germline references, and each clonotype was defined by a unique CDR3 amino acid sequence together with V-J genes. Clonal expansion, Shannon diversity and CDR3 relatedness were evaluated with VDJtools (CalcPairwiseDistances, ClusterSamples), while phylogenetic trees were built in CLCbio workbench. Clones with at least 8 unique UMIs were defined as expanded, with this threshold being based on coefficient-of-variation modelling across technical triplicates. The raw public data were reprocessed by TCRdb itself: fastp quality trimming at Q25, MiXCR clonotype calling, in-frame beta chains only. Under each unique CDR3 protein, matching rows form one entry showing the most common genes and DNA. TCRdb, not the authors, supplied the V and J calls. This sample has under 70,000 distinct CDR3 sequences in its table, and 4% to 6% of those were observed once. The ten largest account for over 2.5% of the sample.

Sequencing was done on a sample of PBMCs. The chain is made from TRBV5-1 and TRBJ2-2; no D gene can be assigned with confidence. The sequence derives from a woman in her twenties or thirties with multiple sclerosis. The bases read TGCGCCAGCAGCTTAAGTCCAGACACCGGGGAGCTGTTTTTT. It translates to CASSLSPDTGELFF.